This note documents a single T cell receptor (beta chain) sequence. The antigen remains undetermined. Then a second PCR, running roughly 7 to 11 cycles, was carried out with a sample-barcoded 5' primer and a J-beta primer mix. TCRdb itself ran the 5' RACE reads through MiXCR, one entry per CDR3 protein. This sample has fewer than 800,000 distinct CDR3 sequences; about 30% occur once, and the top ten carry roughly 15%. The donors, all healthy, were Caucasians living in Russia, aged about 6 to 95. A minimum of 7 million PBMCs was isolated per sample. Each sample provided at least 5 micrograms of extracted total RNA. This entry comes from a study of blood T cells in healthy people across ages. Study results and caveats: As age increased, TCR beta diversity per million T cells fell in a roughly linear fashion.

The TCR sequence derives from a woman aged 80 or over in good health. The sample taken for sequencing was blood.

The CDR3 reads CASSFTRPAEGWEAFF. The CDR3 nucleotides read TGTGCCAGCAGTTTCACCCGACCAGCGGAGGGTTGGGAAGCTTTCTTT. The chain links TRBV27 to TRBJ1-1; D remains ambiguous. The CDR3 has 16 amino acids. Trimming stripped 3 bases from V and 8 bases from J, with 22 bases between. Germline loops: CDR1 MNHEY, CDR2 SMNVEV (reference sequence).